This T cell receptor (beta chain) came from a study of cytomegalovirus exposure and HLA in healthy donors. As to this clone: Its antigen is unidentified.

PCR used 60 Vbeta primers and 13 Jbeta primers. TCRdb keeps only in-frame clones here, not all; method: immunoSEQ multiplex PCR. The sample has approximately 140,000 clones, around three quarters seen once; the top ten hold approximately 6.3%. Despite likely unrecorded immune exposures, the donors were nominally healthy at the time of sampling. This CDR3 has 13 residues. The germline gives CDR1 GTSNPN, CDR2 SVGIG (reference sequence). Germline trimming cut 0 bases from V and 13 bases from J; bases unmatched to any gene: 10. Study findings and constraints: Upon later analysis, HLA-associated TCR beta chains proved more clonally expanded than other, equally common chains. Many donors shared some public TCRs, even though most TCR sequences were rare.

Material for sequencing was PBMCs. V is TRBV30 and J is TRBJ2-7, with 9 bases that match TRBD1. The receptor's source is a woman in her forties in good health and CMV-seropositive. CDR3 in amino acids: CAWSVGGTGLSYF. For the CDR3, the DNA is TGTGCCTGGAGTGTAGGTGGGACAGGGCTATCATACTTC.